This T cell receptor (beta chain) was captured in a study of cytomegalovirus exposure and HLA in healthy donors. Comments on this clone: The antigen is unknown.

The CDR3 has 13 residues. Trimming removed 2 bases at V and 8 bases at J, with 13 bases between. CDR1 is SGHDT, CDR2 YYEEEE, per germline. PCR used 60 Vbeta primers and 13 Jbeta primers. TCRdb keeps only in-frame clones here, not all; method: immunoSEQ multiplex PCR. The sample lists 90,000 to 140,000 clones, roughly 15% occurring once. Study-level findings and limits: Apart from CMV serostatus, no immune exposure information was available. A missense variant in DCLRE1C was later tied to TCR beta V- and J-gene trimming. An assumption of roughly uniform sequencing depth across donors underlay the presence/absence analyses.

The sample taken for sequencing was PBMCs. This TCR was recovered from a female donor in good health and CMV-seronegative. The chain couples TRBV5-6 to TRBJ1-2; D is unclear. DNA of the CDR3: TGTGCCAGCAGCTTAGCGGGAATGGGCGGCTACACCTTC. Protein: CASSLAGMGGYTF.